This T cell receptor (beta chain) was recovered during a study of CD8 T cells in ankylosing spondylitis. From the 5' RACE reads, TCRdb called clonotypes with MiXCR, one entry per CDR3 protein. Of approximately 88,000 distinct CDR3 sequences listed, about 8.8% are singletons. The CDR3 consists of 15 residues. Germline-derived CDR1 and CDR2 are LNHNV and YYDKDF (reference sequence). Trimming cost V 2 bases and J 9 bases, with 16 bases left between them. Material: blood, either unsorted or a sorted T cell fraction (not recorded which). The rearrangement uses TRBV15 and TRBJ2-2, with D possibly being TRBD1 or TRBD2 (6 bases each). The TCR was taken from a male donor with ankylosing spondylitis or in good health (not recorded which). The CDR3 sequence: CATSRTGAHGWELFF. In DNA form, the CDR3 reads TGTGCCACCAGCAGAACGGGGGCGCACGGGTGGGAGCTGTTTTTT.